A selection of T cell receptor beta chains follows, all from one sample in a study of cytomegalovirus exposure and HLA in healthy donors. TCRdb keeps only in-frame clones here, not all; method: immunoSEQ multiplex PCR. Of 100,000 or so clones in the sample, 60% to 75% were seen once. The sample was PBMCs. The source of these receptors is a woman aged 40 to 50 in good health and CMV-seronegative. Both conserved end residues are part of each CDR3. The D gene is left open where the match is weak. Size is omitted from some rows. Given values are once, few, many or a class for expanded clones.

j_call clone_size v_call d_call cdr3_nt cdr3_aa
TRBJ1-1 few TRBV4-3 NA TGCGCCAGCAGCCAAGAATCTACGGGGGGCGAGGTTGAAGCTTTCTTT CASSQESTGGEVEAFF
TRBJ2-1 NA TRBV19 NA TGTGCCAGTAGTATAGGGGGCACATCCTACAATGAGCAGTTCTTC CASSIGGTSYNEQFF
TRBJ2-7 NA TRBV28 TRBD2 TGTGCCAGCAGAACGACTAGCGGAACCCACTACGAGCAGTACTTC CASRTTSGTHYEQYF
TRBJ1-2 NA TRBV10-3 TRBD1 TGTGCCATCAGGGGACAGGGATCCCCCTATGGCTACACCTTC CAIRGQGSPYGYTF
TRBJ2-3 NA TRBV19 NA TGTGCCAGTAGTAGCCTGGCAAGCACAGATACGCAGTATTTT CASSSLASTDTQYF
TRBJ2-4 few TRBV7-6 NA TGTGCCAGCAGCCCCGATGCAGGGGTAAACATTCAGTACTTC CASSPDAGVNIQYF
TRBJ1-6 NA TRBV9 NA TGTGCCAGGGGGGGGCTGGCCCCCCTCCACTTT CARGGLAPLHF
TRBJ2-7 NA TRBV7-2 TRBD2 TGTGCCAGCAGCCCCCCAGCGGGGAAGCAGTACTTC CASSPPAGKQYF
TRBJ2-3 NA TRBV27 TRBD2 TGTGCCAGCAGTATGTACAGCGGGAGGTGGGATACGCAGTACTTT CASSMYSGRWDTQYF
TRBJ2-1 NA TRBV27 NA TGTGCCAGCAGTTACTTCCCGTTGGATGAGCAGTTCTTC CASSYFPLDEQFF
TRBJ2-3 NA TRBV16 NA TGTGCCAGCAGCCAAAGAGGCACAGATACGCAGTATTTT CASSQRGTDTQYF
TRBJ1-4 NA TRBV15 NA TGTGCCACCAGCAGAGACCGGGGGGGGAGAAAACTGTTTTTT CATSRDRGGRKLFF
TRBJ2-1 NA TRBV19 NA TGTGCCAGTAGTATGCGGGGATACAATGAGCAGTTCTTC CASSMRGYNEQFF
TRBJ2-1 NA TRBV19 TRBD1 TGTGCCAGTAGTATCGGGACAGGGGCTTACAATGAGCAGTTCTTC CASSIGTGAYNEQFF
TRBJ1-4 NA TRBV29-1 NA TGCAGCGTTGAAGATTTTGCGGGCGAAAAACTGTTTTTT CSVEDFAGEKLFF
TRBJ1-2 few TRBV2 NA TGTGCCAGAGGCGTAAGGACAAGGAACCCCTATGGCTACACCTTC CARGVRTRNPYGYTF
TRBJ2-7 NA TRBV11-2 TRBD2 TGTGCCAGCAGCCAAGGACTAGCGGGGGTGCCCTACGAGCAGTACTTC CASSQGLAGVPYEQYF
TRBJ2-7 NA TRBV6-5 NA TGTGCCAGCAGTTACTCGAGAGCCGCATCCGAGCAGTACTTC CASSYSRAASEQYF
TRBJ1-5 few TRBV30 NA TGTGCCTGGAGTGTAGGCGGTAGCAATCAGCCCCAGCATTTT CAWSVGGSNQPQHF
TRBJ1-5 NA TRBV6-1 NA TGTGCCGGCAGTGAAGGTATAGTCATCAAAAAGCCCCAGCATTTT CAGSEGIVIKKPQHF
TRBJ2-7 NA TRBV6-5 TRBD2 TGTGCCAGCAGTTTATCGACTAGCCCTAAATACGAGCAGTACTTC CASSLSTSPKYEQYF
TRBJ1-1 NA TRBV30 NA TGTGCCTGGGGTCGGGGGGGAACTGAAGCTTTCTTT CAWGRGGTEAFF
TRBJ1-1 NA TRBV25-1 NA TGTGCCAGCAGTAGAACGGGGTGGGACACTGAAGCTTTCTTT CASSRTGWDTEAFF
TRBJ2-1 NA TRBV19 NA TGTGCCAGTAGCCTTGTGAATGAGCAGTTCTTC CASSLVNEQFF
TRBJ2-3 NA TRBV6-4 TRBD1 TGTGCCAGCAGTGACCCCCCCGACAGGGGGTCAGTGGGTACGCAGTATTTT CASSDPPDRGSVGTQYF
TRBJ1-4 NA TRBV11-2 NA TGTGCCAGCAGCCCGGACTTCTTCGGAGAAAAACTGTTTTTT CASSPDFFGEKLFF
TRBJ1-4 NA TRBV18 NA TGTGCCAGCTCCCCTGACGGAGCAACTAATGAAAAACTGTTTTTT CASSPDGATNEKLFF
TRBJ2-5 NA TRBV9 NA TGTGCCAGCAGCGCTGGAGTGGTCTCAGAGACCCAGTACTTC CASSAGVVSETQYF